The 18 T cell receptor beta chains below all came from one sample that was sequenced in a study of sequential checkpoint blockade in melanoma. Treatment defined: randomized to nivolumab then ipilimumab (arm A) or the reverse (arm B). Clones were sequenced by immunoSEQ multiplex PCR, and TCRdb holds only the in-frame ones, with some missing. Among 6,500 to 8,500 clones listed, roughly three fifths were seen once. The material sequenced was CD8+ T cells sorted from blood (inferred from file names), taken from a patient given nivolumab and ipilimumab in sequence. These receptors originate from a human donor with melanoma.

V gene TRBV4-1 combines with J gene TRBJ2-7; D not certain. The V and J ends lost 1 base and 6 bases respectively, with 13 bases between them. This CDR3 is 14 amino acids long. Germline-derived CDR1 and CDR2 are MGHRA and YSYEKL. CDR3 bases: TGCGCCAGCAGCCAAGTCCCGTCCCAAGCCGAGCAGTACTTC. Translating it yields CASSQVPSQAEQYF.

This clone appeared a few times. The chain employs TRBV19 and TRBJ2-7, with 7 bases aligning to TRBD2. The CDR3 is 14 amino acids. With 0 bases clipped from V and 4 bases from J, the junction kept 3 bases outside the gene matches. Germline CDR1 is LNHDA and CDR2 is SQIVND (reference sequence). The CDR3 here is CASSIDLGGYEQYF. The DNA of the CDR3 is TGTGCCAGTAGTATAGATCTCGGGGGGTACGAGCAGTACTTC.

The V gene is TRBV13, the J gene TRBJ2-7; 8 bases align to TRBD1. Trimming removed 3 bases from V and 0 bases from J; junction bases left unmatched: 1. The germline V gene has CDR1 PRHDT and CDR2 FYEKMQ (reference sequence). The CDR3 is 14 residues long. The CDR3 sequence is CASSFDRGSYEQYF. The CDR3 bases are TGTGCCAGCAGCTTCGACAGGGGCTCCTACGAGCAGTACTTC.

The chain couples TRBV4-2 to TRBJ1-3, with D possibly TRBD1 on 5 matching bases. Trimming cost V 0 bases and J 0 bases, with 12 bases left between them. Per the germline V gene, CDR1 is LGHNA and CDR2 is YNFKEQ. CDR3 length equals 17 residues. CDR3 bases: TGTGCCAGCAGCCAAGATTGGTCAGGGAACTCTGGAAACACCATATATTTT. This translates into CASSQDWSGNSGNTIYF.

The chain carries TRBV6-5 and TRBJ2-7; 7 positions match TRBD1. The trim removed 2 bases at V and 0 bases at J, leaving 4 bases unmatched. Germline loops: CDR1 MNHEY, CDR2 SVGAGI. The CDR3 extends over 15 amino acids. The CDR3 nucleotides are TGTGCCAGCAGTTACATGTACAGGGGCTCCTACGAGCAGTACTTC. It yields the protein CASSYMYRGSYEQYF.

The chain links TRBV25-1 to TRBJ1-1; the D gene is possibly TRBD1 (6 bases). CDR1 and CDR2 (germline): MGHDK, SYGVNS. V lost 3 bases, J lost 5 bases, and 10 bases lay in between. The CDR3 loop spans 13 amino acids. Written as DNA, the CDR3 is TGTGCCAGCAGTGATACAGGGTGGACTGAAGCTTTCTTT. Protein sequence: CASSDTGWTEAFF. Complete variable domain (other parts from reference TRBV25-1 and TRBJ1-1): EADIYQTPRYLVIGTGKKITLECSQTMGHDKMYWYQQDPGMELHLIHYSYGVNSTEKGDLSSESTVSRIRTEHFPLTLESARPSHTSQYLCASSDTGWTEAFFGQGTRLTVV.

The rearrangement links TRBV9 to TRBJ1-2; tentatively, D is TRBD1 (5 bases). From germline, CDR1 is SGDLS and CDR2 YYNGEE. The CDR3 is made up of 13 amino acids. Trimming took off 3 bases at V and 4 bases at J, with 10 bases between the two ends. In DNA, the CDR3 is TGTGCCAGCAGCGAAACAGGAGCCTATGGCTACACCTTC. It encodes CASSETGAYGYTF. Drawing the rest from reference TRBV9 and TRBJ1-2, the complete variable domain is DSGVTQTPKHLITATGQRVTLRCSPRSGDLSVYWYQQSLDQGLQFLIQYYNGEERAKGNILERFSAQQFPDLHSELNLSSLELGDSALYFCASSETGAYGYTFGSGTRLTVV.

This clone qualifies as medium-sized. The rearrangement uses TRBV6-5 and TRBJ1-2; 7 bases map to TRBD1. The CDR3 totals 15 residues. The V gene's germline CDR1 is MNHEY and CDR2 SVGAGI. The J segment lost 7 bases and the V segment lost 2 bases, leaving 10 bases of the junction unmatched. The CDR3 loop is CASSYAGTAVVGYTF. The CDR3 DNA sequence: TGTGCCAGCAGTTACGCAGGGACAGCTGTAGTTGGCTACACCTTC.

The rearrangement links TRBV5-4 to TRBJ2-7; a weak D match, TRBD2 (6 bases). V lost 0 bases, J lost 1 base, and 11 bases lay in between. Germline CDR1 is SGHNT and CDR2 is YYREEE (reference sequence). The CDR3 totals 15 residues. The CDR3 bases are TGTGCCAGCAGCTTGGCCCCGGGACTTTCCTACGAGCAGTACTTC. Its translation is CASSLAPGLSYEQYF.

The chain couples TRBV29-1 to TRBJ2-1; 15 bases map to TRBD2. Per germline, CDR1 SQVTM and CDR2 ANQGSEA. Unmatched junction bases numbered 9, after V lost 0 bases and J lost 6 bases. There are 18 residues in the CDR3. CDR3 sequence reads: CSVEDPGLAGGTGNEQFF. The CDR3 coding sequence is TGCAGCGTTGAAGATCCGGGACTAGCGGGAGGCACCGGCAATGAGCAGTTCTTC.

The chain links TRBV6-1 to TRBJ2-3; 13 bases map to TRBD2. J was trimmed by 0 bases and V by 11 bases; bases with no gene match: 5. The CDR3 extends over 15 amino acids. Per the germline V gene, CDR1 is MNHNS and CDR2 is SASEGT. CDR3 nucleotides: TGTGCCGTACTAGCGGGAGGGTTCAGCACAGATACGCAGTATTTT. Protein sequence: CAVLAGGFSTDTQYF.

This sequence joins TRBV30 and TRBJ1-2, with 7 nucleotides matching TRBD1. Germline-derived CDR1 and CDR2 are GTSNPN and SVGIG (reference sequence). Trimming cost V 4 bases and J 4 bases; bases outside gene matches: 15. This CDR3 spans 16 amino acids. The CDR3 loop reads CAWMSDADRKRYGYTF. The CDR3 nucleotides are TGTGCCTGGATGTCCGATGCGGACAGGAAACGCTATGGCTACACCTTC. Filled out from reference TRBV30 and TRBJ1-2, the complete variable domain reads SQTIHQWPATLVQPVGSPLSLECTVEGTSNPNLYWYRQAAGRGLQLLFYSVGIGQISSEVPQNLSASRPQDRQFILSSKKLLLSDSGFYLCAWMSDADRKRYGYTFGSGTRLTVV.

As DNA, the CDR3 is TGTGCCAGCAGCTTTTTACGGGTTAGTGAGCAGTTCTTC. It translates to CASSFLRVSEQFF. The chain combines TRBV7-3 with TRBJ2-1, with D unresolved. V shed 3 bases and J shed 9 bases, with 12 bases lying between them. The CDR3 spans 13 residues. In germline, CDR1 is SGHTA, CDR2 FQGTGA.

The chain uses TRBV28 and TRBJ2-7; 8 nucleotides align to TRBD1. In germline, CDR1 is MDHEN, CDR2 SYDVKM. The V and J ends lost 7 bases and 2 bases, in that order; junction bases with no gene match: 25. This CDR3 region has 20 residues. The CDR3: CASTPLGLRAGGFSTYEQYF. The CDR3 coding sequence is TGTGCCAGCACCCCTTTGGGTCTCCGGGCAGGGGGCTTCAGCACCTACGAGCAGTACTTC.

Sample share makes this clone medium-sized. This rearrangement joins TRBV19 to TRBJ2-7; 8 bases match TRBD1. The CDR3 is 14 amino acids. The V gene end was trimmed by 1 base and the J gene end by 5 bases; junction bases not matched to a gene: 4. Germline V gene data show CDR1 as LNHDA and CDR2 as SQIVND (reference sequence). Written as DNA, the CDR3 is TGTGCCAGTAGTATAGGACAGGGGATGAACGAGCAGTACTTC. Translated, it gives CASSIGQGMNEQYF.

This clone was observed a few times. V usage is TRBV4-1 and J usage is TRBJ1-5; the D gene is possibly TRBD1 (5 bases). The germline V gene encodes CDR1 MGHRA and CDR2 YSYEKL. V was clipped by 4 bases and J by 5 bases, with 9 bases between them. The CDR3 contains 13 residues. CDR3 sequence reads: CASSPRGDQPQHF. CDR3 sequence (DNA): TGCGCCAGCAGCCCGCGGGGGGATCAGCCCCAGCATTTT.

CDR3 nucleotides: TGTGCCAGCAGACACGGACAGAGCTCCTATAATTCACCCCTCCACTTT. The encoded protein is CASRHGQSSYNSPLHF. The chain couples TRBV7-2 to TRBJ1-6; tentative D call: TRBD1 (6 bases). CDR3 length: 16 residues. Germline lookup yields CDR1 SGHTA and CDR2 FQGNSA. Trimming took off 6 bases at V and 0 bases at J, with 12 bases between the two ends.

As regards this clone: Within the sample, other DNA sequences also encode this same CDR3. The chain carries TRBV28 and TRBJ2-7; D is perhaps TRBD2 (6 bases). The germline V and J ends were trimmed by 3 bases and 0 bases, with 12 bases remaining between them. Germline V gene data show CDR1 as MDHEN and CDR2 as SYDVKM. The CDR3 length is 15 residues. CDR3 amino acids: CASSFLGTPSYEQYF. The CDR3, as DNA: TGTGCCAGCAGTTTTCTAGGGACTCCCTCCTACGAGCAGTACTTC.